The TCR beta chain described here comes from a study of blood T cell repertoires in COVID-19. About the study: Acute and convalescent COVID-19 samples came from the United States, Italy and Spain. Sample material is recorded as cDNA or gDNA derived from T cells, B-cell-depleted T cells, or PBMCs.

Original processing notes: Counts of nucleated cells, estimated from reference gene primer amplification, were obtained. This table comes from immunoSEQ multiplex PCR, and its TCRdb copy is limited to in-frame clones, with some not included. D and trimming come from the DNA, and the V and J calls and clone size come from that table. The repertoire consists of around 80,000 clones, with around 85% occurring once and the leading ten covering roughly 9.6%. V was pared by 0 bases and J by 6 bases, with 12 bases between. Germline V gene lookup returns CDR1 SGHVS and CDR2 FQNEAQ. The CDR3 is made up of 15 amino acids. In its sample, this clone was seen a few times. Patients from Seattle were sampled longitudinally, starting during active infection.

The sequence came from a middle-aged man with COVID-19, enrolled during active disease. V is TRBV7-8 and J is TRBJ2-1; D may be TRBD2 (6 bases). Material for sequencing was peripheral blood. The CDR3 sequence: CASSLALAAANEQFF. CDR3 DNA sequence: TGTGCCAGCAGCTTAGCCTTAGCGGCAGCCAATGAGCAGTTCTTC.